The 6 T cell receptor beta chains in this list originate from one sample, sequenced in a study of blood T cell repertoires in COVID-19. The table came from immunoSEQ multiplex PCR; TCRdb's copy has only in-frame clones and leaves some out. Of about 120,000 clones in the sample, nearly 90% were seen once. The specimen sequenced was peripheral blood. The receptors come from an elderly woman with acute or convalescent COVID-19.

In DNA form, the CDR3 reads TGCGCCAGCAGCCCCCGACTAGCGGGGCCGGGTGAGCAGTTCTTC. Translating gives CASSPRLAGPGEQFF. The genes are TRBV5-1 and TRBJ2-1; TRBD2 agrees at 11 bases. The junction had 9 bases not matched to a gene; V was cut back by 4 bases and J by 9 bases. CDR1 is SGHRS, CDR2 YFSETQ, per germline. The CDR3 covers 15 residues. Full variable domain (rest looked up from reference TRBV5-1 and TRBJ2-1): KAGVTQTPRYLIKTRGQQVTLSCSPISGHRSVSWYQQTPGQGLQFLFEYFSETQRNKGNFPGRFSGRQFSNSRSEMNVSTLELGDSALYLCASSPRLAGPGEQFFGPGTRLTVL.

The chain is built from TRBV12-5 and TRBJ2-3, with 11 bases fitting TRBD1. This CDR3 has 15 residues. J gave up 3 bases and V 6 bases, and 5 bases lay outside the gene matches. CDR1 is LGHNT and CDR2 is FRNRAP in the germline V gene. CDR3 bases: TGTGCTAGTGGCCGGACAGGGGGCCAGACAGATACGCAGTATTTT. It encodes CASGRTGGQTDTQYF.

The chain employs TRBV5-5 and TRBJ2-7; a possible D gene is TRBD1 (6 bases). CDR1 and CDR2 (germline): SGHKS, YYEKEE (reference sequence). The CDR3 is 14 amino acids. The V end was cut by 5 bases, the J end by 3 bases, with 15 bases between. The CDR3 DNA reads as TGTGCCAGCAGGAAGAGGACAGACCTCTACGAGCAGTACTTC. This sequence encodes CASRKRTDLYEQYF.

The V gene is TRBV7-8, the J gene TRBJ1-2; TRBD1 aligns across 7 bases. The CDR3 has 14 amino acids. Per germline, CDR1 SGHVS and CDR2 FQNEAQ. V shed 3 bases, J shed 4 bases, and the junction held 5 bases outside the gene matches. Written as DNA, the CDR3 is TGTGCCAGCAGCTTGAACGCAGGGGGCTATGGCTACACCTTC. It is translated as CASSLNAGGYGYTF.

The chain has TRBV5-1 and TRBJ2-1; 10 bases are a match to TRBD2. The germline CDR1 and CDR2 sequences are SGHRS and YFSETQ. The V segment lost 5 bases and the J segment 5 bases; nucleotides outside the gene matches: 4. This CDR3 region has 14 residues. Written as DNA, the CDR3 is TGCGCCAGCAGGTCCGGGACTAGCGACAATGAGCAGTTCTTC. Its protein is CASRSGTSDNEQFF.

The gene calls are TRBV7-9 and TRBJ1-2; D unclear. The CDR3 is 13 amino acids. Trimming left V 5 bases short and J 5 bases short, with 12 bases between. Looked up from germline, CDR1 is SEHNR and CDR2 is FQNEAQ (reference sequence). This CDR3 is CASSPGDEYGYTF. The CDR3 nucleotides are TGTGCCAGCAGCCCGGGAGACGAATATGGCTACACCTTC.